The rows below give T cell receptor beta chains drawn from one sample of a study of cytomegalovirus exposure and HLA in healthy donors. Repertoires were generated with immunoSEQ multiplex PCR, while TCRdb's copy carries only in-frame clones and drops some. The profile covers 100,000 or so clones, with nearly 65% appearing a single time and about 4.9% taken by the ten largest. Input material: PBMCs. These receptors were obtained from a human donor in good health. Both conserved end residues are part of each CDR3. The order of the fields is clone size, J gene, D gene, V gene, CDR3 protein, CDR3 DNA. D genes are given only for firm matches. Expanded clones get a size class; other rows say once, few or many, or leave the size out.

few	TRBJ2-2	TRBD2	TRBV18	CASSRRLAGNTGELFF	TGTGCCAGCTCACGACGACTAGCGGGGAACACCGGGGAGCTGTTTTTT
-	TRBJ2-7	TRBD2	TRBV5-5	CASSQERTSGAYEQYF	TGTGCCAGCAGCCAAGAGAGGACTAGCGGCGCCTACGAGCAGTACTTC
-	TRBJ2-5	TRBD1	TRBV19	CASATGGETQYF	TGTGCCAGTGCCACAGGGGGAGAGACCCAGTACTTC
-	TRBJ2-1	TRBD2	TRBV28	CASASIRGREGYNEQFF	TGTGCCAGCGCTTCCATTAGAGGGCGGGAGGGCTACAATGAGCAGTTCTTC
-	TRBJ2-5	TRBD2	TRBV27	CASSSAGLARETQYF	TGTGCCAGCAGTTCTGCTGGACTAGCTAGGGAGACCCAGTACTTC
-	TRBJ1-1	TRBD1	TRBV5-1	CASSLDPDRENTEAFF	TGCGCCAGCAGCCTGGACCCGGACAGGGAGAACACTGAAGCTTTCTTT
few	TRBJ2-1	-	TRBV7-6	CASSLSRQAEQFF	TGTGCCAGCAGCCTAAGCCGGCAGGCCGAGCAGTTCTTC
few	TRBJ2-1	TRBD2	TRBV19	CASSRGLAGTYNEQFF	TGTGCCAGTAGTAGAGGACTAGCGGGGACCTACAATGAGCAGTTCTTC
few	TRBJ2-3	TRBD2	TRBV10-1	CASSPSGRTDTQYF	TGCGCCAGCAGCCCTAGCGGCCGAACAGATACGCAGTATTTT
-	TRBJ2-7	-	TRBV2	CASISISYEQYF	TGTGCCAGCATCAGTATATCCTACGAGCAGTACTTC
-	TRBJ2-1	TRBD1	TRBV5-1	CASSLGGAGNEQFF	TGCGCCAGCAGCTTAGGGGGCGCTGGCAATGAGCAGTTCTTC
-	TRBJ2-1	TRBD2	TRBV2	CATGLASYNEQFF	TGTGCCACGGGACTAGCCTCCTACAATGAGCAGTTCTTC
-	TRBJ2-1	TRBD1	TRBV2	CASRGTDSSNEQFF	TGTGCCAGCAGAGGGACAGACTCGTCGAATGAGCAGTTCTTC
-	TRBJ2-3	-	TRBV9	CASSDGTKVTDTQYF	TGTGCCAGCAGCGACGGGACAAAAGTCACAGATACGCAGTATTTT
few	TRBJ2-2	-	TRBV5-4	CASSSAGSGELFF	TGTGCCAGCAGTTCGGCGGGGTCTGGGGAGCTGTTTTTT
once	TRBJ1-2	TRBD1	TRBV9	CASSATGQIKNGYTF	TGTGCCAGCAGCGCAACGGGACAGATAAAAAATGGCTACACCTTC
-	TRBJ2-6	-	TRBV19	CASTAISQGISSGANVLTF	TGTGCCAGTACCGCAATAAGCCAGGGGATCTCCTCTGGGGCCAACGTCCTGACTTTC
-	TRBJ2-5	-	TRBV7-9	CASSTGQSQETQYF	TGTGCCAGCAGCACCGGACAGAGCCAAGAGACCCAGTACTTC
-	TRBJ2-1	TRBD2	TRBV11-2	CASSYQRAGAGYEQFF	TGTGCCAGCAGCTACCAGCGGGCGGGAGCGGGTTATGAGCAGTTCTTC
-	TRBJ1-1	TRBD1	TRBV29-1	CSVTGVTEAFF	TGCAGCGTTACAGGGGTCACTGAAGCTTTCTTT
-	TRBJ2-7	-	TRBV9	CASSVDAGRDGLYEQYF	TGTGCCAGCAGCGTAGATGCGGGGCGAGACGGGCTCTACGAGCAGTACTTC
-	TRBJ2-7	-	TRBV7-9	CASSRVTTSYEQYF	TGTGCCAGCAGCCGGGTTACAACGAGCTACGAGCAGTACTTC
-	TRBJ1-5	TRBD1	TRBV19	CASQGAGNQPQHF	TGTGCCAGCCAGGGGGCTGGCAATCAGCCCCAGCATTTT
-	TRBJ1-2	TRBD1	TRBV2	CASRDTGDGYGYTF	TGTGCCAGCAGAGACACAGGGGACGGATATGGCTACACCTTC
-	TRBJ2-2	TRBD2	TRBV19	CASSIPPLLREGNTGELFF	TGTGCCAGTAGTATCCCCCCCCTGTTGCGGGAGGGAAACACCGGGGAGCTGTTTTTT
-	TRBJ2-2	-	TRBV27	CASSLPKEGGELFF	TGTGCCAGCAGTTTGCCAAAAGAGGGCGGGGAGCTGTTTTTT
-	TRBJ2-1	TRBD2	TRBV5-1	CASSLGLAGMSSYNEQFF	TGCGCCAGCAGCTTGGGACTAGCGGGAATGAGCTCCTACAATGAGCAGTTCTTC